The 9 T cell receptor beta chains presented below share a single source sample, sequenced in a study of blood T cell repertoires in COVID-19. Libraries were prepared by immunoSEQ multiplex PCR; TCRdb keeps only in-frame clonotypes and omits some of them. The sample carries 350,000 to 450,000 clones, more than 85% recorded once. The sequencing input was PBMCs or T cells enriched from blood (not recorded which). These receptors were collected from a woman aged 40 to 55 who had been exposed to COVID-19.

The V call is TRBV11-2, the J call TRBJ2-5; tentative D call: TRBD1 (5 bases). Germline CDR1 and CDR2: SGHAT and FQNNGV. The CDR3 runs 14 residues. Trimming left V 2 bases short and J 5 bases short, with 12 bases between. CDR3 in DNA: TGTGCCAGCAGCTTATTTTGGGGCGGCGAGACCCAGTACTTC. Protein sequence: CASSLFWGGETQYF.

The chain couples TRBV7-2 to TRBJ2-3, with 10 bases fitting TRBD2. The CDR3 is made up of 17 amino acids. Germline V gene sequence: CDR1 SGHTA, CDR2 FQGNSA. Unmatched junction bases numbered 8, after V lost 5 bases and J lost 0 bases. The CDR3 DNA follows: TGTGCCAGCAGCCTCGCTTCGACTAGCGGGAGCACAGATACGCAGTATTTT. It specifies CASSLASTSGSTDTQYF.

This chain links TRBV2 with TRBJ2-3, with TRBD2 as a possible D gene (6 bases). The CDR3 covers 12 residues. V dropped 7 bases and J dropped 14 bases, with 19 bases sitting between them. Germline loops: CDR1 SNHLY, CDR2 FYNNEI. The CDR3 region is CASKLAQKPRYF. CDR3 DNA sequence: TGTGCCAGCAAACTAGCCCAGAAGCCAAGGTATTTT.

This chain uses TRBV6-5 with TRBJ1-1; D is undetermined. Trimming shortened V by 10 bases and J by 5 bases, and 17 bases separated the two germline ends. This CDR3 region has 13 residues. From germline, CDR1 is MNHEY and CDR2 SVGAGI. The CDR3 is CATSRSLATEAFF. Here the CDR3 DNA reads TGTGCCACCAGCAGGAGTTTAGCGACTGAAGCTTTCTTT.

This chain connects TRBV9 to TRBJ2-1; possible D gene TRBD2, 5 bases. CDR3 length equals 14 residues. Germline CDR1 and CDR2: SGDLS and YYNGEE. Trimming removed 4 bases at V and 9 bases at J, with 17 bases between. The CDR3 DNA is TGTGCCAGCAGCCAGACTACTTTGGGGTCTGAGCAGTTCTTC. Translating gives CASSQTTLGSEQFF.

V and J are TRBV7-8 and TRBJ2-3; D might be TRBD1 (6 bases). Trimming left V 3 bases short and J 3 bases short, with 16 bases between. The CDR3 runs to 16 residues. CDR1 is SGHVS, CDR2 FQNEAQ, per germline. The CDR3 protein is CASSFGPAGATDTQYF. The CDR3 nucleotides read TGTGCCAGCAGCTTTGGTCCGGCAGGGGCAACAGATACGCAGTATTTT.

The rearrangement uses TRBV10-3 and TRBJ2-7; TRBD1 might be the D (6 bases). This CDR3 spans 15 amino acids. CDR1 and CDR2 (germline): ENHRY, SYGVKD. Between the trimmed V and J ends, which lost 1 base and 3 bases, there was a span of 13 bases. CDR3 sequence reads: CAISEYVTGDYEQYF. The CDR3 DNA reads TGTGCCATCAGTGAGTACGTGACAGGTGACTACGAGCAGTACTTC.

The chain links TRBV18 to TRBJ1-2; the match to TRBD1 covers 7 bases. The CDR3 covers 13 residues. From germline, CDR1 is KGHSH and CDR2 LQKENI. J lost 7 bases, V lost 4 bases, and 6 bases had no gene match. Here the CDR3 reads CASSLEQGTGYTF. CDR3 coding DNA: TGTGCCAGCTCACTCGAACAGGGGACTGGCTACACCTTC. Looking up the rest from reference TRBV18 and TRBJ1-2 gives the full variable domain: NAGVMQNPRHLVRRRGQEARLRCSPMKGHSHVYWYRQLPEEGLKFMVYLQKENIIDESGMPKERFSAEFPKEGPSILRIQQVVRGDSAAYFCASSLEQGTGYTFGSGTRLTVV.

This sequence joins TRBV30 and TRBJ1-2; the D is unclear. V shed 2 bases and J shed 4 bases, with 14 bases lying between them. The CDR3 loop spans 14 amino acids. Germline CDR1 reads GTSNPN; CDR2 reads SVGIG (reference sequence). The CDR3 reads CAWSISTGGYGYTF. CDR3 bases: TGTGCCTGGAGTATCTCGACGGGAGGCTATGGCTACACCTTC.